This T cell receptor (beta chain) stems from a study of T cells in Graves' hyperthyroidism and ophthalmopathy. This clonotype was observed at least ten times. The CDR3 totals 9 residues. V shed 5 bases and J shed 8 bases, with 4 bases lying between them. Germline CDR1 and CDR2: GTSNPN and SVGIG (reference sequence). Amplified TCR beta CDR3 regions came from RNA transcripts. Using the HTBI primer set, a first-round RT-PCR was run on the TCR CDR3. TCRdb re-analysed the multiplex PCR reads in MiXCR, keeping a single row per CDR3 protein. Of 700,000 or so distinct CDR3 sequences listed, approximately 14% are singletons.

This TCR was sampled from a woman between 45 and 60 years old with Graves' ophthalmopathy. Sequenced: blood. The V gene is TRBV30, the J gene TRBJ2-1; D gene uncertain. CDR3 protein: CAWGDEQFF. For the CDR3, the DNA is TGTGCCTGGGGCGATGAGCAGTTCTTC.